These 2 T cell receptor beta chains were all obtained from the same sample, sequenced in a study of T cells expressing NK-cell markers. TCRdb re-called the 5' RACE reads; one entry per CDR3 protein, DNA not given. Recorded here are fewer than 200,000 distinct CDR3 sequences; the top ten clones represent approximately 18%. Sequencing input: blood T cells: a sorted CD56 or NKG2C T cell subset, CD4+ or CD8+ T cells, or bulk PBMC T cells (not recorded which). Receptor source: a woman between 18 and 70 years old in good health.

This sequence joins TRBV2 and TRBJ1-5. CDR3 length: 15 residues. Germline V gene lookup returns CDR1 SNHLY and CDR2 FYNNEI. Here the CDR3 reads CASSYKRGSNQPQHF.

The chain is built from TRBV18 and TRBJ2-3; TCRdb outputs TRBD1, but without DNA this stays unchecked. There are 14 residues in the CDR3. Germline loops: CDR1 KGHSH, CDR2 LQKENI. CDR3 residues: CASSPTGLTDTQYF.